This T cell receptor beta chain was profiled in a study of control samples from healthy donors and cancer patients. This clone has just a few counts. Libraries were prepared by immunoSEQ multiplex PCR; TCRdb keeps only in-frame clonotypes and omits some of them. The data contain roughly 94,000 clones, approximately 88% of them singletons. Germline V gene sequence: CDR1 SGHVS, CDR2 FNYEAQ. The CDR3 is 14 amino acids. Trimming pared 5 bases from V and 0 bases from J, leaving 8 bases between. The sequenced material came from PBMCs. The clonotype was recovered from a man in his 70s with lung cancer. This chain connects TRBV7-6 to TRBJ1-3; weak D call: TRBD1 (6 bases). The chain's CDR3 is CASSQGPSGNTIYF. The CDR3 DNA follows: TGTGCCAGCAGCCAGGGGCCCTCTGGAAACACCATATATTTT.